These 14 T cell receptor beta chains share one sample of origin, sequenced in a study of blood T cell repertoires in COVID-19. Libraries were prepared by immunoSEQ multiplex PCR; TCRdb keeps only in-frame clonotypes and omits some of them. Found here are around 200,000 clones, 70% to 85% of them singletons; the top ten hold around 12%. The specimen sequenced was peripheral blood. These receptors all come from a woman aged 45-65 years with acute or convalescent COVID-19.

This chain links TRBV28 with TRBJ2-3; 14 nucleotides align to TRBD2. J gave up 1 base and V 4 bases, and 7 bases lay outside the gene matches. The CDR3 runs 18 residues. Germline CDR1 is MDHEN and CDR2 is SYDVKM. The CDR3 nucleotides read TGTGCCAGCAGTTACGGGACTAGCGGGAGAGTGGGCACAGATACGCAGTATTTT. Translating it yields CASSYGTSGRVGTDTQYF.

The rearrangement uses TRBV20-1 and TRBJ2-1; 8 bases are shared with TRBD2. From germline, CDR1 is DFQATT and CDR2 SNEGSKA (reference sequence). CDR3 size: 11 residues. CDR3 region: CSGGANNEQFF. The CDR3 nucleotides are TGCAGCGGGGGGGCCAACAATGAGCAGTTCTTC.

This clone was counted once. V usage is TRBV19 and J usage is TRBJ1-1; the match to TRBD1 covers 12 bases. This CDR3 spans 18 amino acids. Trimming at V came to 3 bases and at J to 5 bases, leaving 13 bases not matched to a gene. Germline values: CDR1 LNHDA, CDR2 SQIVND (reference sequence). The CDR3 nucleotides are TGTGCCAGTAGTATCCCCCCCGGGACAGGGGGCAAGAGTACTGAAGCTTTCTTT. This translates into CASSIPPGTGGKSTEAFF.

This clone has only one observation. This chain uses TRBV4-1 with TRBJ2-1; TRBD2 might be the D (6 bases). Trimming left V 0 bases short and J 3 bases short, with 15 bases between. This CDR3 is built from 17 residues. The germline gives CDR1 MGHRA, CDR2 YSYEKL. The CDR3 DNA reads as TGCGCCAGCAGCCAAGAAGGGATGGGGGGAAACTACAATGAGCAGTTCTTC. Translated, it gives CASSQEGMGGNYNEQFF.

The CDR3 DNA sequence: TGCGCCAGCAGCCGAGCGAGCGGGAGGGCCTACACCGGGGAGCTGTTTTTT. Translating gives CASSRASGRAYTGELFF. The chain links TRBV4-3 to TRBJ2-2; 10 bases fit TRBD2. The germline gives CDR1 LGHNA, CDR2 YSLEER. The junction had 8 bases not matched to a gene; V was cut back by 4 bases and J by 3 bases. This CDR3 spans 17 amino acids.

The chain employs TRBV4-3 and TRBJ2-1, with 9 bases matching TRBD2. Germline V lookup: CDR1 LGHNA, CDR2 YSLEER. The CDR3 sequence is 16 residues long. V was pared by 5 bases and J by 8 bases, with 13 bases of the junction left unmatched. In DNA, the CDR3 is TGCGCCAGCAGCTCCCGATTGGGCGGGAGGGCACATGAGCAGTTCTTC. It specifies CASSSRLGGRAHEQFF.

The genes are TRBV30 and TRBJ2-3; 7 nucleotides agree with TRBD2. This CDR3 has 15 residues. CDR1 is GTSNPN and CDR2 is SVGIG in the germline V gene (reference sequence). Losses at the gene ends were 0 bases for V and 1 base for J; bases not matched to a gene: 4. The CDR3 loop reads CAWSVSAGGTDTQYF. The CDR3 DNA follows: TGTGCCTGGAGTGTATCCGCGGGGGGCACAGATACGCAGTATTTT.

This clone was detected only a few times. The rearrangement uses TRBV5-1 and TRBJ1-1, with a weak D call TRBD1 (6 bases). The V and J ends lost 3 bases and 0 bases respectively, with 12 bases between them. CDR3 length: 15 amino acids. CDR1 SGHRS and CDR2 YFSETQ come from the germline V gene. CDR3 loop: CASSYQGGLNTEAFF. Written as DNA, the CDR3 is TGCGCCAGCAGCTATCAAGGGGGATTGAACACTGAAGCTTTCTTT.

The CDR3 here is CASRRDRMNTGELFF. The DNA of the CDR3 is TGTGCCAGCAGGCGGGACAGGATGAACACCGGGGAGCTGTTTTTT. This chain joins TRBV6-5 and TRBJ2-2, with 8 bases fitting TRBD1. The CDR3 runs 15 residues. Trimming at V came to 6 bases and at J to 1 base, leaving 4 bases not matched to a gene. The germline CDR1 and CDR2 sequences are MNHEY and SVGAGI.

V usage is TRBV5-5 and J usage is TRBJ2-7; possibly TRBD1 for D (7 bases). CDR3 length: 17 amino acids. With 1 base removed from V and 6 bases from J, the gap between germline ends came to 23 bases. Germline loops: CDR1 SGHKS, CDR2 YYEKEE (reference sequence). The CDR3 reads CASSLYGGQTKGAEQYF. The CDR3 DNA is TGTGCCAGCAGCTTGTACGGGGGACAGACCAAGGGGGCCGAGCAGTACTTC.

The gene calls are TRBV9 and TRBJ1-2; D gene uncertain. There are 14 residues in the CDR3. Germline V lookup: CDR1 SGDLS, CDR2 YYNGEE. V shed 4 bases and J shed 5 bases, with 15 bases lying between them. CDR3 DNA sequence: TGTGCCAGCAGCCCTCGACATGATCGATATGGCTACACCTTC. Residues: CASSPRHDRYGYTF.

The chain is built from TRBV27 and TRBJ2-1; TRBD2 matches at 10 bases. V shed 3 bases and J 6 bases; nucleotides not matched to a gene: 8. CDR3 length equals 16 residues. Germline CDR1 and CDR2: MNHEY and SMNVEV (reference sequence). CDR3 bases: TGTGCCAGCAGTTTTCGAGCGGGAGGGCCAATCAATGAGCAGTTCTTC. Translation gives CASSFRAGGPINEQFF.

This chain uses TRBV7-2 with TRBJ2-7, with a tentative D call TRBD1 (5 bases). Germline CDR1 reads SGHTA; CDR2 reads FQGNSA. This CDR3 spans 14 amino acids. V lost 4 bases and J lost 0, with 10 bases in between. Here the CDR3 DNA reads TGTGCCAGCAGCTCCCGGACACCCTCCTACGAGCAGTACTTC. Protein: CASSSRTPSYEQYF.

CDR3 protein: CASSDLGQGDGYTF. The CDR3 region has the DNA TGTGCCAGCAGTGACTTGGGACAGGGGGACGGCTACACCTTC. The chain combines TRBV25-1 with TRBJ1-2; 11 positions agree with TRBD1. The CDR3 loop spans 14 amino acids. The germline V gene encodes CDR1 MGHDK and CDR2 SYGVNS. Trimming at V came to 3 bases and at J to 8 bases, leaving 5 bases not matched to a gene.